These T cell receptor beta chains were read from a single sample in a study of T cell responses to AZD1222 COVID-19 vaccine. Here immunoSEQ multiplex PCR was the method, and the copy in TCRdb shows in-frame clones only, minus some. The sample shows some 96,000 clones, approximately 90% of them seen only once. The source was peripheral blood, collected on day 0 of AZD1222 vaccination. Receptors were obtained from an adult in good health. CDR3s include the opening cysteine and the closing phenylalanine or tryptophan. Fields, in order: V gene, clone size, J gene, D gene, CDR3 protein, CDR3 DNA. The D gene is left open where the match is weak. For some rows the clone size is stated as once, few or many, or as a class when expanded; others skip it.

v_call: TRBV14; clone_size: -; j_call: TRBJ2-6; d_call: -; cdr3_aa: CASSQASSGANVLTF; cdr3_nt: TGTGCCAGCAGCCAAGCGTCCTCTGGGGCCAACGTCCTGACTTTC
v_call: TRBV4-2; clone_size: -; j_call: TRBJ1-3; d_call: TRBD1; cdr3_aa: CASSQDPGQASGNTIYF; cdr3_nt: TGTGCCAGCAGCCAAGACCCGGGACAGGCCTCTGGAAACACCATATATTTT
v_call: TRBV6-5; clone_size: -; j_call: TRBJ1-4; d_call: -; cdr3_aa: CASRSNEKLFF; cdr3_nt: TGTGCCAGCAGGAGTAATGAAAAACTGTTTTTT
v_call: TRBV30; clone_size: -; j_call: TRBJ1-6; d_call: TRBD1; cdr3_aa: CAWGTGGKRDSPLHF; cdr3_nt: TGTGCCTGGGGGACAGGGGGGAAAAGGGATTCACCCCTCCACTTT
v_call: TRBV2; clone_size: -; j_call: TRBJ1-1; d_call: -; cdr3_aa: CASSGGQGIGDTEAFF; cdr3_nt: TGTGCCAGCAGTGGAGGGCAGGGAATAGGGGACACTGAAGCTTTCTTT
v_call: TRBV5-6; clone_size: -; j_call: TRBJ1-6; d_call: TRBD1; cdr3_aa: CASSPRDSYNSPLHF; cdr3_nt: TGTGCCAGCAGCCCTCGGGACAGCTATAATTCACCCCTCCACTTT
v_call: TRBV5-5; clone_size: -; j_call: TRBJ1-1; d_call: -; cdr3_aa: CASSFGQGFAEAFF; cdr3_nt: TGTGCCAGCAGCTTTGGTCAGGGCTTTGCTGAAGCTTTCTTT
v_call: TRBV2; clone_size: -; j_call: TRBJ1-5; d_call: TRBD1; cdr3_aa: CASSKGGWGNQPQHF; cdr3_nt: TGTGCCAGCAGCAAAGGGGGCTGGGGCAATCAGCCCCAGCATTTT
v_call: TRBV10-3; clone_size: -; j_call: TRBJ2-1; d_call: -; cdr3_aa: CAISESEPGNNEQFF; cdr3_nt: TGTGCCATCAGTGAGTCGGAACCAGGGAACAATGAGCAGTTCTTC
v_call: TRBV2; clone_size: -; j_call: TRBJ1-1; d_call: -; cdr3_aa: CASSYRAEGTEAFF; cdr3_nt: TGTGCCAGCAGTTACAGGGCGGAGGGCACTGAAGCTTTCTTT
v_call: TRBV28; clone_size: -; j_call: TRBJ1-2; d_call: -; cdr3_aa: CASSLWRMTRTVPFYGYTF; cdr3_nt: TGTGCCAGCAGTTTATGGCGGATGACTAGGACAGTACCGTTCTATGGCTACACCTTC
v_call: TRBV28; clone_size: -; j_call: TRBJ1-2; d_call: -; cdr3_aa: CASTGLGGYTF; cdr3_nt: TGTGCCAGTACAGGGCTTGGTGGCTACACCTTC
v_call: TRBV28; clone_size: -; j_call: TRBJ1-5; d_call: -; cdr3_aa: CATGTGSVSSQPQHF; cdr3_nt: TGTGCCACGGGAACAGGGTCCGTCAGTAGTCAGCCCCAGCATTTT
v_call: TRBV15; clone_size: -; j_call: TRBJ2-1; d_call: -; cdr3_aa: CATSRERGVKTGSYNEQFF; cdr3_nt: TGTGCCACCAGCAGAGAGAGAGGGGTAAAGACGGGCTCCTACAATGAGCAGTTCTTC
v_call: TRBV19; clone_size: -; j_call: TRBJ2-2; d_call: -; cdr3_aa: CASTYLQGRGAGELFF; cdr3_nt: TGTGCCAGTACCTATCTACAGGGCAGGGGGGCCGGGGAGCTGTTTTTT
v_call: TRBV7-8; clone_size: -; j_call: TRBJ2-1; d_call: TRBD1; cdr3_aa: CASSLGWTGNEQFF; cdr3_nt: TGTGCCAGCAGCCTAGGCTGGACAGGGAATGAGCAGTTCTTC
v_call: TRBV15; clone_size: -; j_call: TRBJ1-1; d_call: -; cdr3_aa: CATSRDPRDMEAFF; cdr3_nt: TGTGCCACCAGCAGAGATCCACGCGACATGGAGGCTTTCTTT
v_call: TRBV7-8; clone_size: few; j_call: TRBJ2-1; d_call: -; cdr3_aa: CASSREGGGSSYNEQFF; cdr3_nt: TGTGCCAGCAGCAGAGAAGGGGGCGGGAGTAGTTACAATGAGCAGTTCTTC
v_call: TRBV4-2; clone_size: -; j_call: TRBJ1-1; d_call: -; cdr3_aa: CASSQEQNTEAFF; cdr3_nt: TGTGCCAGCAGCCAAGAACAGAACACTGAAGCTTTCTTT
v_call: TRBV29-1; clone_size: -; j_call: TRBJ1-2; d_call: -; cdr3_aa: CSVGDLGGYGYTF; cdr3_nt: TGCAGCGTTGGCGATTTAGGAGGCTATGGCTACACCTTC
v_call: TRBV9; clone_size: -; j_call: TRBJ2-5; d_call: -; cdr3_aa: CASSVGEETQYF; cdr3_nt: TGTGCCAGCAGCGTAGGGGAAGAGACCCAGTACTTC
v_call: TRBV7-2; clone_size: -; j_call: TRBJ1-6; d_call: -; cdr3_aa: CASRGDSPLHF; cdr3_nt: TGTGCCAGTAGGGGGGATTCACCCCTCCACTTT
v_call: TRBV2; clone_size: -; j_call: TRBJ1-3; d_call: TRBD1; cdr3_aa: CASSVGTVSGNTIYF; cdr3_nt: TGTGCCAGCAGTGTGGGGACAGTCTCTGGAAACACCATATATTTT
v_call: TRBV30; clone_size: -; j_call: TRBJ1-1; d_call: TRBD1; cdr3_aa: CAWSSTGGTEAFF; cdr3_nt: TGTGCCTGGAGTAGCACAGGGGGAACTGAAGCTTTCTTT
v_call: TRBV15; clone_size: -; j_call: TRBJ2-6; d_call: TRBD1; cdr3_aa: CATSLGGTGFTGANVLTF; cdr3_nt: TGTGCCACCAGCTTGGGTGGGACAGGGTTCACTGGGGCCAACGTCCTGACTTTC
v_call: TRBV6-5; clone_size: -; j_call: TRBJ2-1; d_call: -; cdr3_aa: CASTPSGHNEQFF; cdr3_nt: TGTGCCAGCACCCCAAGCGGGCACAATGAGCAGTTCTTC
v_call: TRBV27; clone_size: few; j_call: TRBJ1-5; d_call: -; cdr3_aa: CASSFSMTGQPQHF; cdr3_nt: TGTGCCAGCAGTTTTTCCATGACGGGTCAGCCCCAGCATTTT
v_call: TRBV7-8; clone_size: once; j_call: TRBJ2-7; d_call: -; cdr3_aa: CASSQTTVSYEQYF; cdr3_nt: TGTGCCAGCAGCCAAACAACAGTGTCCTACGAGCAGTACTTC
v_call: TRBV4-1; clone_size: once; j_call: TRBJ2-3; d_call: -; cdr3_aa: CASSQGPSRETPQYF; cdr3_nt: TGCGCCAGCAGCCAAGGCCCTAGCCGTGAGACTCCGCAGTATTTT
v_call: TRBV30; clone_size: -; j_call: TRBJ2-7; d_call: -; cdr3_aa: CAWSPLRSYEQYF; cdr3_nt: TGTGCCTGGAGTCCCCTACGCTCCTACGAGCAGTACTTC
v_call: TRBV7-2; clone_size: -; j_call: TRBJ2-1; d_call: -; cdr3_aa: CASSLVGSSYNEQFF; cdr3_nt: TGTGCCAGCAGCTTAGTGGGCAGCTCCTACAATGAGCAGTTCTTC
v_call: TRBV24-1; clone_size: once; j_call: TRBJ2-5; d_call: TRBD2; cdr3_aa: CATSDFGTSSQYF; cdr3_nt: TGTGCCACCAGTGACTTCGGGACTAGCAGTCAGTACTTC
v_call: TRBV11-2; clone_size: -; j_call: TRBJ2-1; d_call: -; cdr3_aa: CASKGSTSFRGANHNEQFF; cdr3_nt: TGTGCCAGCAAGGGAAGCACTTCCTTTCGGGGGGCGAATCACAATGAGCAGTTCTTC
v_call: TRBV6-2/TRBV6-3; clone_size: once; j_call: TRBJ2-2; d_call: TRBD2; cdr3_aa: CASSRTSGNTGELFF; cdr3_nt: TGTGCCAGCAGTCGGACTAGCGGCAACACCGGGGAGCTGTTTTTT
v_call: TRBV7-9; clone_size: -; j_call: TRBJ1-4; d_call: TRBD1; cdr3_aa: CASSATGGGYEKLFF; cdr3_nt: TGTGCCAGCAGCGCTACAGGGGGCGGATATGAAAAACTGTTTTTT
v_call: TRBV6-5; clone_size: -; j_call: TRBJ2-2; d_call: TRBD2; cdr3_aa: CASIRAGDTGELFF; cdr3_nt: TGTGCCAGCATCCGAGCGGGAGATACCGGGGAGCTGTTTTTT
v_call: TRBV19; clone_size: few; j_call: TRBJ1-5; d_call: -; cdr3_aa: CASSIWGNDQPQHF; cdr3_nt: TGTGCCAGTAGTATCTGGGGAAATGATCAGCCCCAGCATTTT
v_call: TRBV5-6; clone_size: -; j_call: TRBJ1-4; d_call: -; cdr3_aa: CASSLRGLGEKLFF; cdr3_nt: TGTGCCAGCAGCTTGCGGGGGCTTGGGGAAAAACTGTTTTTT
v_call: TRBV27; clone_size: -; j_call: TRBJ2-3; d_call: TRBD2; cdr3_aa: CASSFPGAGSVDTQYF; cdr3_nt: TGTGCCAGCAGTTTCCCGGGAGCGGGGTCGGTAGATACGCAGTATTTT
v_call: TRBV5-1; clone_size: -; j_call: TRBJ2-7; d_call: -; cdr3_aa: CASSLTTGTLYEQYF; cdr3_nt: TGCGCCAGCAGCTTGACCACCGGGACCCTCTACGAGCAGTACTTC
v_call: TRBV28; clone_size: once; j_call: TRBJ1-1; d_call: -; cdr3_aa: CASSPFGENTEAFF; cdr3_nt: TGTGCCAGCAGCCCCTTCGGGGAGAACACTGAAGCTTTCTTT
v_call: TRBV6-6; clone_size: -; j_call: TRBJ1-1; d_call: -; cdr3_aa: CASSLMGEAFF; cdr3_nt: TGTGCCAGCAGTCTCATGGGTGAAGCTTTCTTT
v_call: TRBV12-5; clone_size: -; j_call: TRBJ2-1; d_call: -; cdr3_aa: CASETKQGPSYNEQFF; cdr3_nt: TGTGCTAGTGAGACGAAACAGGGTCCGTCCTACAATGAGCAGTTCTTC
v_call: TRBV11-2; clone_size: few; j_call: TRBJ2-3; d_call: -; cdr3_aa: CASSLPGRRRDTQYF; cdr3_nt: TGTGCCAGCAGCTTACCCGGGAGACGTCGAGATACGCAGTATTTT
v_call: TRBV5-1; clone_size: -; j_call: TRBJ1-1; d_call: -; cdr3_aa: CASSLDSYTRRTEAFF; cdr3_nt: TGCGCCAGCAGCCTTGACAGCTATACCCGGAGGACTGAAGCTTTCTTT
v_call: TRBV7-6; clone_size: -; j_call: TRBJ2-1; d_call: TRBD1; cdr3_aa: CASSLGTGGNEQFF; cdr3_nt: TGTGCCAGCAGCTTAGGGACAGGGGGCAATGAGCAGTTCTTC
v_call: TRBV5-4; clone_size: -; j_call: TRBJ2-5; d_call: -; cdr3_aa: CASSRALVGTQYF; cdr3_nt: TGTGCCAGCAGCCGGGCACTAGTTGGGACCCAGTACTTC
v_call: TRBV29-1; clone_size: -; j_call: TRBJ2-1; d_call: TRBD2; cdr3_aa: CSVAVAGSYNEQFF; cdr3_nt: TGCAGCGTTGCAGTAGCGGGATCCTACAATGAGCAGTTCTTC
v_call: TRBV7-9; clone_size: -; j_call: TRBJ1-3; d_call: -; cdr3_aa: CASSAFETGRNTIYF; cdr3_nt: TGTGCCAGCAGCGCATTCGAGACGGGGAGAAACACCATATATTTT
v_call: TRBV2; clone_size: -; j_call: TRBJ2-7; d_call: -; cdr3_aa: CAIQQGVRYEQYF; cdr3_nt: TGTGCCATCCAGCAGGGCGTACGGTACGAGCAGTACTTC
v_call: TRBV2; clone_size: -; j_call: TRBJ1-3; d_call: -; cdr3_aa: CASKESGNTIYF; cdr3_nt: TGTGCCAGCAAGGAATCTGGAAACACCATATATTTT
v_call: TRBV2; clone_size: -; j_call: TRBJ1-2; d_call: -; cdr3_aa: CASSAAVRGGYTF; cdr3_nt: TGTGCCAGCAGCGCAGCTGTTAGGGGTGGCTACACCTTC
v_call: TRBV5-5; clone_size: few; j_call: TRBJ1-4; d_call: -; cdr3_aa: CASSLGASNEKLFF; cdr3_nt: TGTGCCAGCAGCTTGGGTGCGTCTAATGAAAAACTGTTTTTT
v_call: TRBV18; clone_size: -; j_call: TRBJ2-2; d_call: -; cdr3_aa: CASSLASNTGELFF; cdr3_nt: TGTGCCAGCTCACTGGCCAGCAACACCGGGGAGCTGTTTTTT
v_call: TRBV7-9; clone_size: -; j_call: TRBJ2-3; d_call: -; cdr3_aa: CASSSSGNTDTQYF; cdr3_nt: TGTGCCAGCAGCTCTTCCGGGAACACAGATACGCAGTATTTT
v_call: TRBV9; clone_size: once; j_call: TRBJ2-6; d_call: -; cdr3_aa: CASSVFGGRAGANVLTF; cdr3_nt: TGTGCCAGCAGCGTTTTTGGGGGCAGAGCTGGGGCCAACGTCCTGACTTTC